This passage covers 13 T cell receptor beta chains from one sample sequenced in a study of shared clonotypes between healthy human individuals. Repertoires were generated with immunoSEQ multiplex PCR, while TCRdb's copy carries only in-frame clones and drops some. The table records about 2.3 million clones, approximately 90% of them present only once. Input material: naive CD4+ T cells from PBMCs. Subset: CD45RA+ positively selected. Receptors originate from a young man in good health. Some clones in this sample may be carry-over from other donors' samples.

This chain links TRBV6-6 with TRBJ2-7; 7 positions match TRBD2. Germline CDR1 MNHNY, CDR2 SVGAGI (reference sequence). After removal of 2 bases from V and 6 bases from J, the junction contained 7 bases not matched to a gene. This CDR3 is 14 amino acids long. DNA of the CDR3: TGTGCCAGCAGTTACGGGACCGGGGGGTCCGAGCAGTACTTC. It encodes CASSYGTGGSEQYF.

The J gene is TRBJ2-7, the V gene TRBV28, with no clear D. The CDR3 extends over 13 amino acids. Germline values: CDR1 MDHEN, CDR2 SYDVKM. Trimming cost V 7 bases and J 3 bases, with 13 bases left between them. The CDR3 DNA reads TGTGCCAGCACCCGAGATGGGCTCTACGAGCAGTACTTC. This codes for CASTRDGLYEQYF.

This clone was picked up one time. This chain links TRBV4-2 with TRBJ1-2; unclear D gene. The germline CDR1 and CDR2 sequences are LGHNA and YNFKEQ. The ends were cut back, 0 bases at V and 4 bases at J, with 12 bases in the middle. CDR3 length: 15 residues. The CDR3 sequence is CASSQDVLGSYGYTF. In DNA form, the CDR3 reads TGTGCCAGCAGCCAAGATGTTCTGGGGAGCTATGGCTACACCTTC.

The sample holds one count of this clone. The V gene is TRBV5-1, the J gene TRBJ2-3, with TRBD2 matching 11 bases. The CDR3 covers 17 residues. Trimming at V came to 0 bases and at J to 2 bases, leaving 5 bases not matched to a gene. Germline-derived CDR1 and CDR2 are SGHRS and YFSETQ. The CDR3: CASSLAASGGITDTQYF. The DNA for the CDR3 is TGCGCCAGCAGCTTGGCGGCTAGCGGGGGGATCACAGATACGCAGTATTTT.

V usage is TRBV6-6 and J usage is TRBJ2-7, with TRBD1 as a possible D gene (5 bases). Per germline, CDR1 MNHNY and CDR2 SVGAGI (reference sequence). V was shortened by 5 bases and J by 3 bases, with 8 bases between the two germline ends. The CDR3 loop spans 12 amino acids. CDR3 amino acids: CASSPGIYEQYF. The CDR3 DNA sequence: TGTGCCAGCAGTCCAGGGATCTACGAGCAGTACTTC.

V and J are TRBV7-2 and TRBJ1-4; TRBD1 matches at 11 bases. Unmatched junction bases numbered 2, after V lost 1 base and J lost 7 bases. The germline V gene encodes CDR1 SGHTA and CDR2 FQGNSA. This CDR3 has 15 amino acids. The CDR3 spells CASSLVGTGGEKLFF. The CDR3 DNA is TGTGCCAGCAGCTTAGTTGGGACAGGGGGTGAAAAACTGTTTTTT. The variable domain in full, completed from reference TRBV7-2 and TRBJ1-4, reads GAGVSQSPSNKVTEKGKDVELRCDPISGHTALYWYRQSLGQGLEFLIYFQGNSAPDKSGLPSDRFSAERTGGSVSTLTIQRTQQEDSAVYLCASSLVGTGGEKLFFGSGTQLSVL.

The chain combines TRBV5-1 with TRBJ2-2; D call uncertain. This CDR3 spans 14 amino acids. The germline V and J ends were trimmed by 0 bases and 5 bases, with 8 bases remaining between them. CDR1 is SGHRS and CDR2 is YFSETQ in the germline V gene. The CDR3 nucleotides are TGCGCCAGCAGCTTGGATGTAGGGACCGGGGAGCTGTTTTTT. It yields the protein CASSLDVGTGELFF.

The chain recombines TRBV30 with TRBJ1-6; the D is unclear. The V end was cut by 4 bases, the J end by 6 bases, with 13 bases between. Germline V lookup: CDR1 GTSNPN, CDR2 SVGIG (reference sequence). The CDR3 extends over 14 amino acids. In nucleotides, the CDR3 is TGTGCCTGGAAACTAGCCGGGTCTAATTCACCCCTCCACTTT. Amino acids: CAWKLAGSNSPLHF.

This clone was seen only once. This chain uses TRBV6-5 with TRBJ1-6, with 8 bases aligning to TRBD1. V was clipped by 4 bases and J by 8 bases; unmatched bases: 4. Germline CDR1 MNHEY, CDR2 SVGAGI. The CDR3 is 14 residues long. For the CDR3, the DNA is TGTGCCAGCAGTTCGACAGGGGATGATTCACCCCTCCACTTT. The encoded protein is CASSSTGDDSPLHF.

The gene calls are TRBV5-6 and TRBJ2-7; 7 nucleotides line up with TRBD1. The V segment lost 0 bases and the J segment 6 bases; nucleotides outside the gene matches: 6. The CDR3 is 14 residues long. In germline, CDR1 is SGHDT, CDR2 YYEEEE. CDR3 loop: CASSLGRGSTEQYF. The CDR3 DNA reads as TGTGCCAGCAGCTTGGGCAGGGGGTCCACCGAGCAGTACTTC.

The CDR3 sequence: CASSATGYNEQFF. The CDR3 DNA follows: TGTGCCAGCAGCGCCACAGGGTACAATGAGCAGTTCTTC. The V and J genes are TRBV7-3 and TRBJ2-1, with a tentative D call TRBD1 (6 bases). V shed 5 bases and J shed 4 bases, with 9 bases lying between them. The CDR3 consists of 13 residues. Germline V lookup: CDR1 SGHTA, CDR2 FQGTGA.

V gene TRBV10-3 combines with J gene TRBJ2-1, with D maybe TRBD1 (5 bases). This CDR3 is built from 15 residues. Trimming took 4 bases from V and 6 from J, leaving 16 bases between them. CDR1 is ENHRY, CDR2 SYGVKD, per germline. The CDR3 protein is CAISGDSRGINEQFF. In DNA form, the CDR3 reads TGTGCCATCAGTGGAGACAGCAGAGGTATCAATGAGCAGTTCTTC.

V usage is TRBV19 and J usage is TRBJ1-4, with a possible D match to TRBD1 (6 bases). The CDR3 extends over 15 amino acids. V lost 7 bases, J lost 0 bases, and 12 bases lay in between. Germline lookup yields CDR1 LNHDA and CDR2 SQIVND (reference sequence). CDR3 amino acids: CASIRGDATNEKLFF. CDR3 bases: TGTGCCAGTATAAGGGGGGACGCAACTAATGAAAAACTGTTTTTT.